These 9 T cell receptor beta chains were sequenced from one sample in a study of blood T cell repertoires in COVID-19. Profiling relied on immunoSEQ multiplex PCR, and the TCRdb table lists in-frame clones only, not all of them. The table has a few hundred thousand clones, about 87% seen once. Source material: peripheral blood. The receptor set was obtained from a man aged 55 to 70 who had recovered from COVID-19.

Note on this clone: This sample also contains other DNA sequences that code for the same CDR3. This CDR3 is CASSLVPGAYEQYF. The CDR3 DNA sequence: TGTGCCAGCAGCTTGGTCCCAGGTGCCTACGAGCAGTACTTC. The V call is TRBV7-2, the J call TRBJ2-7; D is uncertain. V was cut by 3 bases and J by 2 bases, with 11 bases left in between. Per germline, CDR1 SGHTA and CDR2 FQGNSA. This CDR3 spans 14 amino acids.

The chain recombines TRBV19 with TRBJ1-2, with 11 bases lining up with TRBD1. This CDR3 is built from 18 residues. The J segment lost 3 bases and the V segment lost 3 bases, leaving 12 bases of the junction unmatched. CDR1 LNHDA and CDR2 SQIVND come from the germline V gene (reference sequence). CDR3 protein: CASSIYGTGGRGDYGYTF. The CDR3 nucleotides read TGTGCCAGTAGTATCTACGGGACAGGGGGTCGGGGCGACTATGGCTACACCTTC.

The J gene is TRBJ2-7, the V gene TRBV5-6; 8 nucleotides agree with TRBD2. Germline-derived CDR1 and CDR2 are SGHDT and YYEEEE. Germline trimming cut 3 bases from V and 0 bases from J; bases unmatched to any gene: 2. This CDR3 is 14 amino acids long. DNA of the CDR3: TGTGCCAGCAGCTCGCGGGGGGTCTCCTACGAGCAGTACTTC. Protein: CASSSRGVSYEQYF.

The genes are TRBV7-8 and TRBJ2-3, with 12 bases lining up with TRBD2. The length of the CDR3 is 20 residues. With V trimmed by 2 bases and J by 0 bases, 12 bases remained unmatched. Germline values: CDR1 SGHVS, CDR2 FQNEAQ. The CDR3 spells CASSLTQRTSGALSTDTQYF. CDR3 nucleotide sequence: TGTGCCAGCAGCTTAACTCAGAGGACTAGCGGGGCCCTAAGCACAGATACGCAGTATTTT. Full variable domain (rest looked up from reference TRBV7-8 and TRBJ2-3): GAGVSQSPRYKVAKRGQDVALRCDPISGHVSLFWYQQALGQGPEFLTYFQNEAQLDKSGLPSDRFFAERPEGSVSTLKIQRTQQEDSAVYLCASSLTQRTSGALSTDTQYFGPGTRLTVL.

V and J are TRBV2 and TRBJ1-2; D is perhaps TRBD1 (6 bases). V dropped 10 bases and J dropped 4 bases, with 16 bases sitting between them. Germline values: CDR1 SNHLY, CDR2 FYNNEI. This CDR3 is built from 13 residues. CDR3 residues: CATTTSGVYGYTF. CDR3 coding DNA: TGTGCCACTACAACCTCAGGGGTCTATGGCTACACCTTC.

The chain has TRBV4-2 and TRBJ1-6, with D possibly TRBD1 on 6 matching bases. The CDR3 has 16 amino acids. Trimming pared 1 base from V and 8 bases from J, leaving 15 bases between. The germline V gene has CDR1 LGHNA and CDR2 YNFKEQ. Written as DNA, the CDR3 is TGTGCCAGCAGCCAAGCCGGGACACTGAACGATTCACCCCTCCACTTT. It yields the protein CASSQAGTLNDSPLHF.

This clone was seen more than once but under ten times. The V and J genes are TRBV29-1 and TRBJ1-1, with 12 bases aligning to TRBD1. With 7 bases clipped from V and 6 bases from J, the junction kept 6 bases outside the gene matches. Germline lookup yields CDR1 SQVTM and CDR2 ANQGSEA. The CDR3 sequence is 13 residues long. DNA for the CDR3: TGCAGCGGCTCCGGGACAGGGGGCTCTGAAGCTTTCTTT. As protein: CSGSGTGGSEAFF.

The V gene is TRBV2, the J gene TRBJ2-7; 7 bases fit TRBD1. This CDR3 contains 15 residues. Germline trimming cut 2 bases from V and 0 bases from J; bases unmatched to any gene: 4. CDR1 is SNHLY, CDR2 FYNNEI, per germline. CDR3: CASSELGTASYEQYF. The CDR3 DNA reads TGTGCCAGCAGTGAACTCGGGACAGCCTCCTACGAGCAGTACTTC. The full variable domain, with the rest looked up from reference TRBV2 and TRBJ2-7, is EPEVTQTPSHQVTQMGQEVILRCVPISNHLYFYWYRQILGQKVEFLVSFYNNEISEKSEIFDDQFSVERPDGSNFTLKIRSTKLEDSAMYFCASSELGTASYEQYFGPGTRLTVT.

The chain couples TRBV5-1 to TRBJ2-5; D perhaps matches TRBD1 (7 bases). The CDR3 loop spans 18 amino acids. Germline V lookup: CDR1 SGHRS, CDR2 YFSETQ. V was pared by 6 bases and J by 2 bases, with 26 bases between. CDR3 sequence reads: CASTWGLRAGGLQETQYF. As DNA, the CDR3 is TGCGCCAGCACGTGGGGCCTCCGGGCAGGGGGGCTACAAGAGACCCAGTACTTC.